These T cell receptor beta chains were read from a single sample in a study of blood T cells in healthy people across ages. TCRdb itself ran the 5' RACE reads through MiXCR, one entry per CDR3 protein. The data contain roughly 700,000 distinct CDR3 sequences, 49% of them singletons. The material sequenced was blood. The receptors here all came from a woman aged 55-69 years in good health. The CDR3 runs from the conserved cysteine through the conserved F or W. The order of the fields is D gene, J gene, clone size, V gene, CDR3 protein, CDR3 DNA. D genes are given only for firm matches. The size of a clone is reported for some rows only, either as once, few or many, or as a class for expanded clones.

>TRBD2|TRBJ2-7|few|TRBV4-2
CASSNRTSGRRSNEQYF
TGTGCCAGCAGCAATCGGACTAGCGGGAGAAGGAGTAACGAGCAGTACTTC
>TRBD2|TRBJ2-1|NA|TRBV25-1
CASSVLAGGPPVDEQFF
TGTGCCAGCAGTGTCCTAGCGGGAGGGCCTCCGGTCGATGAGCAGTTCTTC
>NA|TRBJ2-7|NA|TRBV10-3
CAITTGTNNEQYF
TGTGCCATCACAACCGGGACAAACAATGAGCAGTACTTC
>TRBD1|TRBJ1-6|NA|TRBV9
CASSEGQSYNSPLHF
TGTGCCAGCAGCGAGGGACAGTCGTATAATTCACCCCTCCACTTT
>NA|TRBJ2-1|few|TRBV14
CASSPRDISQGYNEQFF
TGTGCCAGCAGCCCCCGGGACATCTCCCAGGGCTACAATGAGCAGTTCTTC
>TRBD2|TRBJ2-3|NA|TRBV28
CASSSSGTTDTQYF
TGTGCCAGCAGTTCTAGCGGGACCACAGATACGCAGTATTTT
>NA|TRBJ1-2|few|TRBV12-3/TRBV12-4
CASTLIGLYGYTF
TGTGCCAGCACTTTAATAGGGTTGTATGGCTACACCTTC
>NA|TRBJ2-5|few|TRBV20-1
CSARVVGPYQETQYF
TGCAGTGCTAGAGTTGTAGGACCGTACCAAGAGACCCAGTACTTC
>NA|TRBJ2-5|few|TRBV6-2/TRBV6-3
CASSRSGGSRETQYF
TGTGCCAGCAGCCGGTCGGGTGGGAGTAGAGAGACCCAGTACTTC
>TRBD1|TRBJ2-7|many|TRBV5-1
CASRPGQEFEVYNEQYF
TGCGCCAGCAGGCCGGGACAGGAGTTCGAGGTGTACAACGAGCAGTACTTC
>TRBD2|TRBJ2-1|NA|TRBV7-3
CASSLRGVAGGPYNEQFF
TGTGCTAGCAGCTTAAGAGGGGTAGCGGGAGGGCCGTACAATGAGCAGTTCTTC
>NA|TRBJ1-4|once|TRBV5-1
CASSFESGTNEKLFF
TGCGCCAGCAGCTTCGAGTCAGGAACTAATGAAAAACTGTTTTTT
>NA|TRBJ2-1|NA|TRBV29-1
CSVGDQARPEQFF
TGCAGCGTTGGGGATCAGGCCAGGCCTGAGCAGTTCTTC
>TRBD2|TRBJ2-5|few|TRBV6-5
CASSSTGARTSGQETQYF
TGTGCCAGCAGTTCTACAGGGGCTAGGACTAGCGGCCAAGAGACCCAGTACTTC
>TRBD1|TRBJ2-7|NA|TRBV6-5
CASRPRVGQAYEQYF
TGTGCCAGCAGACCTCGAGTGGGACAGGCCTACGAGCAGTACTTC
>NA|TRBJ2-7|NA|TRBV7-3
CASSFQGGPTSEQYF
TGTGCCAGCAGCTTCCAGGGGGGCCCTACCTCCGAGCAGTACTTC
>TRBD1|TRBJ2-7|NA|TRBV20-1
CSAPRGTVYEQYF
TGCAGTGCTCCAAGAGGGACAGTATACGAGCAGTACTTC
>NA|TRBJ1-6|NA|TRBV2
CASSLTGKNSPLHF
TGTGCCAGCAGTCTTACAGGGAAAAATTCACCCCTCCACTTT
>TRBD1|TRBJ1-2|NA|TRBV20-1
CSAPRVGQGVGYTF
TGCAGTGCTCCGAGGGTGGGACAGGGTGTTGGCTACACCTTC
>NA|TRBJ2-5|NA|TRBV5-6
CASSPGPVQETQYF
TGTGCCAGCAGCCCGGGGCCAGTACAAGAGACCCAGTACTTC
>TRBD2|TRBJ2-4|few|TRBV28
CASSRAWGGLAKNIQYF
TGTGCCAGCAGTCGAGCGTGGGGGGGGTTAGCCAAAAACATTCAGTACTTC
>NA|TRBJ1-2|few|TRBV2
CASILRGDGYTF
TGTGCCAGCATTCTGAGGGGGGATGGCTACACCTTC
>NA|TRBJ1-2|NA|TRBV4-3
CASSQSGPGWNGYTF
TGCGCCAGCAGCCAGTCGGGGCCAGGGTGGAATGGCTACACCTTC
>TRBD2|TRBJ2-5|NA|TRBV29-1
CSVEDRGSGSGAETQYF
TGCAGCGTTGAAGATCGAGGTAGCGGGAGTGGGGCGGAGACCCAGTACTTC
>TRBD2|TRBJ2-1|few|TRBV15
CATSPLAGGYNEQFF
TGTGCCACCAGCCCCCTAGCGGGAGGGTACAATGAGCAGTTCTTC
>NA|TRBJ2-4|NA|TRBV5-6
CASSGRMTAKNIQYF
TGTGCCAGCAGCGGCAGGATGACGGCCAAAAACATTCAGTACTTC
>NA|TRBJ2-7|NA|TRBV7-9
CASRRDKASYEQYF
TGTGCCAGCAGGAGGGACAAAGCTTCCTACGAGCAGTACTTC
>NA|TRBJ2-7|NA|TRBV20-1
CSASGPSYEQYF
TGCAGTGCTTCGGGGCCCTCCTACGAGCAGTACTTC
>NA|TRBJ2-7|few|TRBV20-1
CSARERGPIYEQYF
TGCAGTGCTAGAGAACGCGGGCCCATCTACGAGCAGTACTTC
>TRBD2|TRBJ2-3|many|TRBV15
CATSRDWGGKGTDTQYF
TGTGCCACCAGCAGAGATTGGGGGGGGAAGGGCACAGATACGCAGTATTTT
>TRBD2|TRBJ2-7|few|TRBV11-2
CASTIGTSGRGEQYF
TGTGCCAGCACAATTGGGACTAGCGGGAGGGGCGAGCAGTACTTC
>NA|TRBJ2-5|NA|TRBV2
CASSGWAQETQYF
TGTGCCAGCAGTGGGTGGGCACAAGAGACCCAGTACTTC
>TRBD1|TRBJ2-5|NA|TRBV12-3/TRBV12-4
CASSTGTGVKETQYF
TGTGCCAGCAGTACCGGGACAGGGGTCAAAGAGACCCAGTACTTC
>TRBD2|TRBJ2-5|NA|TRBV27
CASRRTSGQETQYF
TGTGCCAGCAGACGGACTAGCGGACAAGAGACCCAGTACTTC
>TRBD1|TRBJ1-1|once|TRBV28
CASTPGRGIFDTEAFF
TGTGCCAGCACCCCAGGCAGGGGGATTTTCGACACTGAAGCTTTCTTT
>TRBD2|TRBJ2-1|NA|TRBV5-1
CASSLGLGTSLNEQFF
TGCGCCAGCAGCTTGGGGCTGGGGACTAGTCTCAATGAGCAGTTCTTC
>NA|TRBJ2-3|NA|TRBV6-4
CASSDGTTTDTQYF
TGTGCCAGCAGTGATGGGACAACCACAGATACGCAGTATTTT
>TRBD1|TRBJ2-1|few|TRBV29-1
CSADPGQGTPEQFF
TGCAGCGCTGACCCGGGACAGGGGACCCCTGAGCAGTTCTTC
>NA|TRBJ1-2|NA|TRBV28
CASSTSRQGYTF
TGTGCCAGCAGCACCTCTCGGCAGGGCTACACCTTC
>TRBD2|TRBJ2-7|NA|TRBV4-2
CASSHPSGRYEQYF
TGTGCCAGCAGCCACCCTAGCGGGAGATACGAGCAGTACTTC
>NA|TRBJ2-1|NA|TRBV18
CASSRGRYYNKQFF
TGTGCCAGCTCACGGGGGAGGTATTACAATAAGCAGTTCTTC
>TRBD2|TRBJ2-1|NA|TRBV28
CASKGTSGYNEQFF
TGTGCCAGCAAGGGGACTAGCGGGTACAATGAGCAGTTCTTC
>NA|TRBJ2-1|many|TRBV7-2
CASRPARQGGRNEQFF
TGTGCCAGCAGGCCCGCCCGACAGGGCGGGAGGAATGAGCAGTTCTTC
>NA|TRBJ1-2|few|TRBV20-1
CSAYDNYGYTF
TGCAGTGCTTATGACAACTATGGCTACACCTTC
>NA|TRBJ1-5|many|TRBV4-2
CASSQEQNHNQPQHF
TGTGCCAGCAGCCAAGAACAGAACCACAATCAGCCCCAGCATTTT
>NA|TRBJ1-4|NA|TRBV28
CASMGSATNEKLFF
TGTGCCAGCATGGGGAGTGCAACTAATGAAAAACTGTTTTTT
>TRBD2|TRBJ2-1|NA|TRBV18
CASSPGLAREGEQFF
TGTGCCAGCTCACCAGGACTAGCTCGAGAGGGTGAGCAGTTCTTC
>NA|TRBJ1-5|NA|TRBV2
CASSEQEGYQPQHF
TGTGCCAGCAGTGAGCAGGAGGGCTATCAGCCCCAGCATTTT
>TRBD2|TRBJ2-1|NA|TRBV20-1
CSAGEPGLVDNEQFF
TGCAGTGCTGGAGAGCCGGGACTAGTCGACAATGAGCAGTTCTTC
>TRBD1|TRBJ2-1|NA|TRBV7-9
CASSPLQGADNEQFF
TGTGCCAGCAGCCCCCTACAGGGGGCGGACAATGAGCAGTTCTTC
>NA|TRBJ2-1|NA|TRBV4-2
CASSQDITKTYNEQFF
TGTGCCAGCAGCCAAGACATTACCAAAACCTACAATGAGCAGTTCTTC
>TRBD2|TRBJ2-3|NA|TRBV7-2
CASSLSGASGNPDTQYF
TGTGCCAGCAGCTTAAGTGGGGCTAGCGGGAACCCAGATACGCAGTATTTT
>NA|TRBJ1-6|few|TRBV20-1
CSAKGDGRDNSPLHF
TGCAGTGCCAAGGGGGATGGGAGAGATAATTCACCCCTCCACTTT
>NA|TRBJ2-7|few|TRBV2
CASSDRGAGGLHEQYF
TGTGCCAGCAGTGATCGTGGGGCAGGAGGTCTCCACGAGCAGTACTTC
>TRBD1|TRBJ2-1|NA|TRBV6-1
CASSDPQGAITYNEQFF
TGTGCCAGCAGTGACCCACAGGGGGCGATAACTTACAATGAGCAGTTCTTC
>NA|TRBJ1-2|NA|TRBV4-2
CASSQDPGREGYTF
TGTGCCAGCAGCCAAGACCCAGGCCGGGAAGGCTACACCTTC
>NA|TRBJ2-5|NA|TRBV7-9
CASSTRKQETQYF
TGTGCCAGCAGCACACGAAAACAAGAGACCCAGTACTTC